The clone carrying this T cell receptor (beta chain) was counted at least ten times. Using unique molecular identifiers, the investigators prepared the TCRbeta library. TCRdb recomputed calls from the PCR reads with MiXCR, one row per CDR3 protein. The sample carries 250,000 or so distinct CDR3 sequences, approximately 8% recorded once. The data originate from a study of T-cell reconstitution after alpha-beta-depleted transplantation in children. Germline loops: CDR1 SQVTM, CDR2 ANQGSEA. CDR3 size: 10 residues. Deletions cut 7 bases from V and 2 bases from J, with 5 bases between. This sequence originates from a male patient younger than 18 who had a stem cell transplant for acute lymphoblastic leukemia, so the T cells may come from the graft donor. The V call is TRBV29-1, the J call TRBJ1-1; D call uncertain. Material: PBMCs, mostly from graft donor cells, obtained 180 days after TCRalphabeta/CD19-depleted stem cell transplant. Here the CDR3 DNA reads TGCAGCGGCTTAAACACTGAAGCTTTCTTT. It is translated as CSGLNTEAFF. The variable domain in full, completed from reference TRBV29-1 and TRBJ1-1, reads SAVISQKPSRDICQRGTSLTIQCQVDSQVTMMFWYRQQPGQSLTLIATANQGSEATYESGFVIDKFPISRPNLTFSTLTVSNMSPEDSSIYLCSGLNTEAFFGQGTRLTVV.